This is a list of T cell receptor beta chains from one sample in a study of T cell repertoires in cytomegalovirus infection. TCRdb analysed the reads with MiXCR anew, one entry per CDR3 protein. In the table there are 450,000 to 650,000 distinct CDR3 sequences, under 45% of which are singletons. Antigen specificity for these receptors is unknown. The input for sequencing was cultured PBMCs, taken from culture after CMV antigen stimulation. Every receptor here comes from a human donor in good health (CMV status not recorded). Some clones in this sample may be carry-over from other donors' samples. CDR3s include the opening cysteine and the closing phenylalanine or tryptophan. D genes are given only for firm matches. Expanded clones get a size class; other rows say once, few or many, or leave the size out.

D: .
V: TRBV5-5
J: TRBJ1-1
size: .
DNA: TGTGCCAGCAGCGGGAAAGGTGAAGCTTTCTTT
CDR3: CASSGKGEAFF

D: .
V: TRBV4-1
J: TRBJ1-1
size: .
DNA: TGCGCCAGCAGCCCGGGACGTCGGGCTGAAGCTTTCTTT
CDR3: CASSPGRRAEAFF

D: TRBD1
V: TRBV28
J: TRBJ1-1
size: few
DNA: TGTGCCAGCAGGCAATTGGACAGGGTCCTCTTCTTT
CDR3: CASRQLDRVLFF

D: TRBD2
V: TRBV5-5
J: TRBJ2-1
size: many
DNA: TGTGCCAGCAGCTTGCTCGCGGGGGGGCAGGAGTTCTTC
CDR3: CASSLLAGGQEFF

D: .
V: TRBV28
J: TRBJ1-1
size: few
DNA: TGTGCCAGCAGTTGGACCCAGGGATCGGACACTGAAGCTTTCTTT
CDR3: CASSWTQGSDTEAFF

D: .
V: TRBV6-2/TRBV6-3
J: TRBJ1-5
size: few
DNA: TGTGCCAGCAGTCGAGACGGTTATCAGCCCCAGCATTTT
CDR3: CASSRDGYQPQHF

D: TRBD2
V: TRBV19
J: TRBJ2-1
size: .
DNA: TGTGCCAGTAGTGGGACTAGCGGGAGGCTCAATGAGCAGTTCTTC
CDR3: CASSGTSGRLNEQFF

D: .
V: TRBV20-1
J: TRBJ2-1
size: .
DNA: TGCAGCCCGGCGCGCGAGCAGTTCTTC
CDR3: CSPAREQFF

D: .
V: TRBV5-4
J: TRBJ2-5
size: .
DNA: TGTGCCAGCAGCTTGAAGGGGAGCAACGGAGAGACCCAGTACTTC
CDR3: CASSLKGSNGETQYF

D: .
V: TRBV10-3
J: TRBJ2-1
size: .
DNA: TGTGCCATCAGTGAGGCCGGGAATGAGCAGTTCTTC
CDR3: CAISEAGNEQFF

D: .
V: TRBV5-1
J: TRBJ2-1
size: .
DNA: TGCGCCAGCAGCTTGAGAGGGGGGGGGGACAATGAGCAGTTCTTC
CDR3: CASSLRGGGDNEQFF

D: .
V: TRBV7-6
J: TRBJ2-7
size: .
DNA: TGTGCCAGCAGCTCAGCAGCAAACGAGCAGTACTTC
CDR3: CASSSAANEQYF

D: TRBD1
V: TRBV4-3
J: TRBJ1-4
size: .
DNA: TGCGCCAGCAGCCACGGGACAGGAGGCGAAAAACTGTTTTTT
CDR3: CASSHGTGGEKLFF

D: .
V: TRBV7-9
J: TRBJ2-7
size: few
DNA: TGTGCCAGCAGCGACGGTGGCGGCTACGAGCAGTACTTC
CDR3: CASSDGGGYEQYF

D: .
V: TRBV14
J: TRBJ1-4
size: once
DNA: TGTGCCAGCAGCCAAGTGGGGCAGATTAATGAAAAACTGTTTTTT
CDR3: CASSQVGQINEKLFF

D: .
V: TRBV10-3
J: TRBJ1-3
size: .
DNA: TGTGCCATCAGCGGGGACGTTGGGGAGGCCATATATTTT
CDR3: CAISGDVGEAIYF

D: TRBD1
V: TRBV28
J: TRBJ1-2
size: .
DNA: TGTGCCAGCAGGCAAGGGGGCGCCGGCTATGGCTACACCTTC
CDR3: CASRQGGAGYGYTF

D: .
V: TRBV7-8
J: TRBJ2-1
size: few
DNA: TGTGCCAGCAGCTTCGGGACTTACGACTACAATGAGCAGTTCTTC
CDR3: CASSFGTYDYNEQFF

D: .
V: TRBV3-1
J: TRBJ2-5
size: .
DNA: TGTGCCAGCAGCCAGACAAGGAACTGGGGACTTCAAGAGACCCAGTACTTC
CDR3: CASSQTRNWGLQETQYF

D: .
V: TRBV6-5
J: TRBJ2-3
size: few
DNA: TGTGCCAGCAGTTATAGTAATTTGAGAGATACGCAGTATTTT
CDR3: CASSYSNLRDTQYF

D: .
V: TRBV5-6
J: TRBJ1-2
size: few
DNA: TGTGCCAGCAGCCCCATCGCGAACTATGGCTACACCTTC
CDR3: CASSPIANYGYTF

D: .
V: TRBV12-3/TRBV12-4
J: TRBJ2-1
size: .
DNA: TGTGCCAGCAGGTTAACCCAGGATGAGCAGTTCTTC
CDR3: CASRLTQDEQFF

D: .
V: TRBV12-3/TRBV12-4
J: TRBJ1-5
size: few
DNA: TGTGCCAGCAGCCAGGACGGGTATGGCAATCAGCCCCAGCATTTT
CDR3: CASSQDGYGNQPQHF

D: .
V: TRBV6-1
J: TRBJ2-5
size: few
DNA: TGTGCCAGCAGTGAAGCGCTTCGGGGGACCCAGTACTTC
CDR3: CASSEALRGTQYF

D: .
V: TRBV12-3/TRBV12-4
J: TRBJ1-2
size: few
DNA: TGTGCCAGCAGTTTGGGACCTTTTAACTATGGCTACACCTTC
CDR3: CASSLGPFNYGYTF

D: TRBD2
V: TRBV28
J: TRBJ2-1
size: few
DNA: TGTGCCAGCAGTTCTAGCGGTCCAAGGAATAACAATGAGCAGTTCTTC
CDR3: CASSSSGPRNNNEQFF

D: TRBD1
V: TRBV7-9
J: TRBJ1-4
size: few
DNA: TGTGCCAGCAGCAGGGACAGGAAGGGTGAAAAACTGTTTTTT
CDR3: CASSRDRKGEKLFF

D: .
V: TRBV28
J: TRBJ2-1
size: .
DNA: TGTGCCAGCAGACAGAACAATGAGCAGTTCTTC
CDR3: CASRQNNEQFF

D: .
V: TRBV4-1
J: TRBJ2-3
size: few
DNA: TGCGCCAGCAGCCAAATCTGGGGGCTTAAGATTAATACGCAGTATTTT
CDR3: CASSQIWGLKINTQYF

D: .
V: TRBV18
J: TRBJ2-1
size: .
DNA: TGTGCCAGCTCACCTACGGCAGGGATCTACAATGAGCAGTTCTTC
CDR3: CASSPTAGIYNEQFF

D: .
V: TRBV7-9
J: TRBJ2-5
size: few
DNA: TGTGCCAGCAGCTTAATACGGGGGCAAGAGACCCAGTACTTC
CDR3: CASSLIRGQETQYF

D: .
V: TRBV30
J: TRBJ2-3
size: .
DNA: TGTGCCTGGAGCGCCACCGGGACCGCAAGCAATCCTACGCAGTATTTT
CDR3: CAWSATGTASNPTQYF

D: .
V: TRBV20-1
J: TRBJ2-3
size: .
DNA: TGCAGTGCTAGTCAGGGTCCCACAGATACGCAGTATTTT
CDR3: CSASQGPTDTQYF

D: .
V: TRBV27
J: TRBJ2-1
size: few
DNA: TGTGCCAGCAGCCGGAGGGGCGGGTATAACAATGAGCAGTTCTTC
CDR3: CASSRRGGYNNEQFF

D: .
V: TRBV7-2
J: TRBJ2-5
size: .
DNA: TGTGCCAGCAGCTTAGAAGGTGTGCAGGGAGGGACCCAGTACTTC
CDR3: CASSLEGVQGGTQYF

D: .
V: TRBV27
J: TRBJ1-5
size: .
DNA: TGTGCCAGCAGCTTGGGAATGGGACCGAATAGCAATCAGCCCCAGCATTTT
CDR3: CASSLGMGPNSNQPQHF

D: .
V: TRBV7-2
J: TRBJ1-1
size: many
DNA: TGTGCCAGCAGCTTAGAGGGGGTGCACACTGAAGCTTTCTTT
CDR3: CASSLEGVHTEAFF

D: .
V: TRBV19
J: TRBJ2-1
size: .
DNA: TGTGCCAGTAGATCGGGGTCCCTGGGGGATGAGCAGTTCTTC
CDR3: CASRSGSLGDEQFF

D: .
V: TRBV11-1
J: TRBJ2-2
size: .
DNA: TGTGCCAGCACCAGGGGTTTTTCGGTCACCGGGGAGCTGTTTTTT
CDR3: CASTRGFSVTGELFF

D: TRBD2
V: TRBV5-1
J: TRBJ2-4
size: few
DNA: TGCGCCAGCAGCCCGGGGGGTATGGAAAACATTCAGTACTTC
CDR3: CASSPGGMENIQYF

D: .
V: TRBV7-2
J: TRBJ1-2
size: .
DNA: TGTGCCAGCACGCCTAGCGGGAGCCCTTATGGCTACACCTTC
CDR3: CASTPSGSPYGYTF

D: .
V: TRBV6-2/TRBV6-3
J: TRBJ1-1
size: .
DNA: TGTGCCAGCAGTTACTCGACAAGGGTAGGGACTGAAGCTTTCTTT
CDR3: CASSYSTRVGTEAFF

D: TRBD2
V: TRBV28
J: TRBJ2-5
size: few
DNA: TGTGCCAGCAGTTCCGTCTTGGGGACTAGCGGGGGGGACCAAGAGACCCAGTACTTC
CDR3: CASSSVLGTSGGDQETQYF

D: TRBD2
V: TRBV20-1
J: TRBJ2-1
size: few
DNA: TGCAGTACTCCGGGACTAGCGGCCCGAGAGCAGTTCTTC
CDR3: CSTPGLAAREQFF